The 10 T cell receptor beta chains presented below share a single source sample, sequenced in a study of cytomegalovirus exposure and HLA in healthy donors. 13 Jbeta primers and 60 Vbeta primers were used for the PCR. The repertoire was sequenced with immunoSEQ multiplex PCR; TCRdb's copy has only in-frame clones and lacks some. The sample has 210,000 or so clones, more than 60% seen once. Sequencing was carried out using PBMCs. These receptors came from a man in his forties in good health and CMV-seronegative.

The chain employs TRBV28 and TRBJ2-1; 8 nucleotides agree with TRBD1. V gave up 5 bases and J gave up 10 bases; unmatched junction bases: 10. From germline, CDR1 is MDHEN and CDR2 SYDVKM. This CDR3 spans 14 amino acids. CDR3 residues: CASSIGGQGAEQFF. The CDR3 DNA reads TGTGCCAGCAGTATAGGAGGCCAGGGGGCAGAGCAGTTCTTC.

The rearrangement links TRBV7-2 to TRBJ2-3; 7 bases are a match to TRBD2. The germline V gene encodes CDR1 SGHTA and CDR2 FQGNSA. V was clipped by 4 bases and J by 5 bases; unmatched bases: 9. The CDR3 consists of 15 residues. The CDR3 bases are TGTGCCAGCAGCTATCTACCGGGGGGTGAAGATACGCAGTATTTT. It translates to CASSYLPGGEDTQYF.

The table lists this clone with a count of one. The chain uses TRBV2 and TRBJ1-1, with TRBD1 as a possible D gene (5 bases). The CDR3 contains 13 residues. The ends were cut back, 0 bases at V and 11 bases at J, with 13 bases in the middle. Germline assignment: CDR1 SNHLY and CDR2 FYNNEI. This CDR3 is CASSEAPQGTAFF. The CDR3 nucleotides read TGTGCCAGCAGTGAAGCACCCCAGGGAACCGCTTTCTTT. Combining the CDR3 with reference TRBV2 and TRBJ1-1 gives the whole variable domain EPEVTQTPSHQVTQMGQEVILRCVPISNHLYFYWYRQILGQKVEFLVSFYNNEISEKSEIFDDQFSVERPDGSNFTLKIRSTKLEDSAMYFCASSEAPQGTAFFGQGTRLTVV.

The CDR3 sequence is CASSIAAGEGQPQHF. As DNA, the CDR3 is TGTGCCAGTAGTATAGCGGCAGGGGAGGGTCAGCCCCAGCATTTT. The J gene is TRBJ1-5, the V gene TRBV19; maybe TRBD1 (6 bases). The CDR3 spans 15 residues. Germline V CDR1 and CDR2: LNHDA, SQIVND (reference sequence). V lost 1 base and J 6 bases, leaving 13 bases between the germline ends.

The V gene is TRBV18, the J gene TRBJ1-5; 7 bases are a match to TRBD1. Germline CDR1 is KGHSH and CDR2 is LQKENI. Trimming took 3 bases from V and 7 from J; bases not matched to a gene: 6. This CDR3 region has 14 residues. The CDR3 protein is CASSPEGAGQPQHF. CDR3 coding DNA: TGTGCCAGCTCACCGGAGGGGGCTGGCCAGCCCCAGCATTTT.

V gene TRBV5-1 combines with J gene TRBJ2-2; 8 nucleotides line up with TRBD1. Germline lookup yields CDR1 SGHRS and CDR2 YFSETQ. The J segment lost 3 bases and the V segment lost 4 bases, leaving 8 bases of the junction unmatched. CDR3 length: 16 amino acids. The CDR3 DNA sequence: TGCGCCAGCAGCCATGGACAGGGTTGGGACACCGGGGAGCTGTTTTTT. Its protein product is CASSHGQGWDTGELFF.

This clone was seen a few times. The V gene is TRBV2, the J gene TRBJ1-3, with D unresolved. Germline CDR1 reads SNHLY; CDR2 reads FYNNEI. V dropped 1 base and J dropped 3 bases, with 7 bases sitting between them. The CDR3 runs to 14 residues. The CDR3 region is CASSEETNGNTIYF. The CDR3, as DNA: TGTGCCAGCAGTGAAGAAACAAATGGAAACACCATATATTTT.

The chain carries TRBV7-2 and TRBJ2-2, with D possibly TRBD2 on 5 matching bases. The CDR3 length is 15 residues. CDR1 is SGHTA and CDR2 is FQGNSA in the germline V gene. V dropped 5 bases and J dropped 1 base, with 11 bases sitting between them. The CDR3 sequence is CASSTRRGNTGELFF. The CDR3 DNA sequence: TGTGCCAGCAGCACTCGCCGGGGGAACACCGGGGAGCTGTTTTTT.

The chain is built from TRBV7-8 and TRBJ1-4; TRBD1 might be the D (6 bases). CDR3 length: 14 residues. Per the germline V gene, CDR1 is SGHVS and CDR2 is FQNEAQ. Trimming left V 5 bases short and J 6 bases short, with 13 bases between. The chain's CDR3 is CASSRTARDEKLFF. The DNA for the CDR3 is TGTGCCAGCAGCAGGACAGCCCGAGATGAAAAACTGTTTTTT.

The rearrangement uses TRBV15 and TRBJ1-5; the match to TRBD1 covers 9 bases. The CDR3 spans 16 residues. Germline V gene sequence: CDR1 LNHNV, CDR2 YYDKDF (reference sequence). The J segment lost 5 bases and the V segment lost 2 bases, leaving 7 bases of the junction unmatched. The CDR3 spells CATSRPKTGGDQPQHF. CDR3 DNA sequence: TGTGCCACCAGCAGACCAAAGACAGGGGGGGATCAGCCCCAGCATTTT.